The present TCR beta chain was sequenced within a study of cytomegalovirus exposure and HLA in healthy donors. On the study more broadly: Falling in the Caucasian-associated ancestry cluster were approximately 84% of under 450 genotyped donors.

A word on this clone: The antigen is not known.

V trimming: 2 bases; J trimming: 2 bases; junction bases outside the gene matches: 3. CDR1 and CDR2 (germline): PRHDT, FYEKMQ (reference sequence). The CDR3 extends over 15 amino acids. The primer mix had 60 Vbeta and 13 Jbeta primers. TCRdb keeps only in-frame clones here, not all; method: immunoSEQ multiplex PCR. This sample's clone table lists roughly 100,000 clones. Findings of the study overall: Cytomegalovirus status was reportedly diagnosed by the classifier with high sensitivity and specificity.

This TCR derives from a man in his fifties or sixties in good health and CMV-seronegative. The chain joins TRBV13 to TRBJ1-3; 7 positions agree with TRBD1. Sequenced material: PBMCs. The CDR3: CASSLTGAAGNTIYF. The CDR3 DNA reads TGTGCCAGCAGCTTAACAGGGGCCGCTGGAAACACCATATATTTT. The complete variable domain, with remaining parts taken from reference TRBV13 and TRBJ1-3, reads AAGVIQSPRHLIKEKRETATLKCYPIPRHDTVYWYQQGPGQDPQFLISFYEKMQSDKGSIPDRFSAQQFSDYHSELNMSSLELGDSALYFCASSLTGAAGNTIYFGEGSWLTVV.